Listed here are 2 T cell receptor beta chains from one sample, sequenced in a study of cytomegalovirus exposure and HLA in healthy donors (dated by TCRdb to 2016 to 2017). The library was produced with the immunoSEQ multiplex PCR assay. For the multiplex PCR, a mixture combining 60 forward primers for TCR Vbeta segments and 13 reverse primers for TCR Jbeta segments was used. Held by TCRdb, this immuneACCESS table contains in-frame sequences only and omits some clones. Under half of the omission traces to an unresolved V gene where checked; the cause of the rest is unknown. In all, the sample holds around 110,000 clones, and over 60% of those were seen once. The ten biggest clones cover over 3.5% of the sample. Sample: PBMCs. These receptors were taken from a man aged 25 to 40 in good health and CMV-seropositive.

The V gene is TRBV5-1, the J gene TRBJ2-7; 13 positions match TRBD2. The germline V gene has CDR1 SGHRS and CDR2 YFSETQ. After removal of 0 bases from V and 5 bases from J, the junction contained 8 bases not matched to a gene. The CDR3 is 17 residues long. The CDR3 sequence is CASSLAGLAGAYHEQYF. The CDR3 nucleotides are TGCGCCAGCAGCTTGGCAGGACTAGCGGGAGCTTACCACGAGCAGTACTTC. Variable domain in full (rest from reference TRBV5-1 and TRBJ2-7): KAGVTQTPRYLIKTRGQQVTLSCSPISGHRSVSWYQQTPGQGLQFLFEYFSETQRNKGNFPGRFSGRQFSNSRSEMNVSTLELGDSALYLCASSLAGLAGAYHEQYFGPGTRLTVT.

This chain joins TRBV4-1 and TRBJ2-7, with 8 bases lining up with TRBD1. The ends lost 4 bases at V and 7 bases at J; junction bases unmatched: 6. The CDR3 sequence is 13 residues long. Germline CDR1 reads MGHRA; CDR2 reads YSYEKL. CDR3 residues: CASSRWTGLEQYF. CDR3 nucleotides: TGCGCCAGCAGCCGATGGACAGGGCTGGAGCAGTACTTC.